This T cell receptor beta chain appears in the sequencing data of a study of blood T cells in healthy people across ages. A J-beta primer mix and a sample-barcoded 5' primer were used in a second PCR of roughly 6 to 12 cycles. TCRdb analysed the 5' RACE reads with MiXCR anew, one entry per CDR3 protein. The data hold some 1.1 million distinct CDR3 sequences, with 35% to 40% observed a single time. This clonotype was sampled from a young man in good health. Sequenced sample: blood.

This CDR3 reads CASSYSARRETQYF. The CDR3 coding sequence is TGTGCCAGCAGTTACTCGGCTAGGCGAGAGACCCAGTACTTC. The rearrangement uses TRBV6-5 and TRBJ2-5; D gene unclear. The CDR3 spans 14 residues. Germline V gene data show CDR1 as MNHEY and CDR2 as SVGAGI. The V end lost 0 bases, the J end lost 4 bases, and 9 bases lay between the germline ends.